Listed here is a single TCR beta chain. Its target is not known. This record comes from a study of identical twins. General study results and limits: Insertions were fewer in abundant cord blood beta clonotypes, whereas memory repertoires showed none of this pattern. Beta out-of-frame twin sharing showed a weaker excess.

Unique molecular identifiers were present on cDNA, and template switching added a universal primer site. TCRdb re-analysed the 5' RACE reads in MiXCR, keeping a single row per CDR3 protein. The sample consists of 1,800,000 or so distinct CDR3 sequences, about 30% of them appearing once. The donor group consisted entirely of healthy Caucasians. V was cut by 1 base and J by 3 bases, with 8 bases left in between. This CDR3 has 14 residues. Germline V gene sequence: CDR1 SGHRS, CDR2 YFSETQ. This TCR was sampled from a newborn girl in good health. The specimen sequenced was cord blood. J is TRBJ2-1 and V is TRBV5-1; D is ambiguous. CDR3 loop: CASSLFLGYNEQFF. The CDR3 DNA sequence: TGCGCCAGCAGCTTGTTCCTTGGCTACAATGAGCAGTTCTTC.